The entry below gives a single T cell receptor (beta chain) sequence along with its context. This record comes from a study of blood T cell repertoires in COVID-19. Across the study: Sites in the United States, Italy and Spain provided acute and convalescent COVID-19 samples. T cells, B-cell-depleted T cells, or PBMCs provided the cDNA or gDNA that served as material.

As processed by the authors: The authors estimated nucleated cell counts from reference gene primer amplification. Data came from immunoSEQ multiplex PCR; TCRdb stores just in-frame clones and leaves some out. V, J and clone size reflect that table, while D and trimming were determined from the DNA. The table has 270,000 or so clones, 82% seen once. The CDR3 has 13 amino acids. V shed 4 bases and J shed 9 bases, with 10 bases lying between them. Germline assignment: CDR1 LGHDT and CDR2 YNNKEL (reference sequence). This TCR came from a woman aged 18-29 years with acute or convalescent COVID-19. The chain couples TRBV3-1 (or the pseudogene TRBV3-2) to TRBJ1-6, with unresolved D. The source material was peripheral blood. The CDR3 sequence: CASSLSEGSPLHF. DNA of the CDR3: TGTGCCAGCAGCCTAAGCGAGGGTTCACCCCTCCACTTT.